The 2 T cell receptor beta chains below all came from one sample that was sequenced in a study of blood T cell repertoires in COVID-19. The table came from immunoSEQ multiplex PCR; TCRdb's copy has only in-frame clones and leaves some out. Counted here are about 60,000 clones, around 85% occurring once; the ten biggest clones make up 16%. Sequencing was done on a sample of peripheral blood. These receptors all stem from a human donor in a cohort sampled during active COVID-19.

The chain's CDR3 is CASSLRTGAGQLEAFF. CDR3 sequence (DNA): TGTGCCAGCAGTCTTAGGACAGGGGCCGGGCAATTAGAAGCTTTCTTT. V usage is TRBV28 and J usage is TRBJ1-1; TRBD1 matches at 9 bases. The CDR3 covers 16 residues. With V trimmed by 5 bases and J by 8 bases, 15 bases remained unmatched. Germline CDR1 is MDHEN and CDR2 is SYDVKM.

The chain carries TRBV18 and TRBJ2-7; no reliable D call. Between the trimmed V and J ends, which lost 0 bases and 3 bases, there was a span of 12 bases. CDR1 is KGHSH and CDR2 is LQKENI in the germline V gene. CDR3 size: 15 residues. For the CDR3, the DNA is TGTGCCAGCTCACCACCAGGCGGCCCTGGCTACGAGCAGTACTTC. Protein: CASSPPGGPGYEQYF.